This TCR beta chain was sequenced for a study of cytomegalovirus exposure and HLA in healthy donors. Overall study results and limits: In vitro confirmation showed a few CMV-associated chains to be CMV antigen specific. An assumption of roughly uniform sequencing depth across donors underlay the presence/absence analyses. TCR beta V- and J-gene trimming was later associated with a missense DCLRE1C variant. Reports indicate that TCR beta sequences accurately predicted the HLA-A and HLA-B alleles of most subjects.

The PCR made use of 60 Vbeta and 13 Jbeta primers. The repertoire was sequenced with immunoSEQ multiplex PCR; TCRdb's copy has only in-frame clones and lacks some. This listing includes about 39,000 clones. Points on this clone: The antigen remains unidentified.

The source of this sequence is a male donor in good health and CMV-seronegative. The material sequenced was PBMCs.

The CDR3 here is CASSSLRDKTYEQYF. Here the CDR3 DNA reads TGTGCCAGCTCATCCCTACGGGACAAAACCTACGAGCAGTACTTC. The rearrangement uses TRBV18 and TRBJ2-7; D is perhaps TRBD1 (6 bases). V lost 5 bases and J lost 2, with 16 bases in between. Germline V lookup: CDR1 KGHSH, CDR2 LQKENI. The CDR3 runs 15 residues. The full variable domain, completed using reference TRBV18 and TRBJ2-7, is NAGVMQNPRHLVRRRGQEARLRCSPMKGHSHVYWYRQLPEEGLKFMVYLQKENIIDESGMPKERFSAEFPKEGPSILRIQQVVRGDSAAYFCASSSLRDKTYEQYFGPGTRLTVT.